Listed below are T cell receptor beta chains from one sample, sequenced in a study of T cell responses to AZD1222 COVID-19 vaccine. Only in-frame clones appear in the TCRdb table, and some are missing; sequencing was by immunoSEQ multiplex PCR. The table shows 200,000 to 250,000 clones, with about 93% occurring only once. The specimen was peripheral blood, collected on day 0 of MenACWY control vaccination. These receptors all stem from an adult in good health. The CDR3 runs from the conserved cysteine through the conserved F or W. Fields, in order: D gene, clone size, V gene, J gene, CDR3 protein, CDR3 DNA. A D gene is named only where the DNA matches it firmly. Not all rows give a size; the values are once, few, many and, for expanded clones, a class.

-	-	TRBV7-2	TRBJ1-2	CASSLQGPAGGYTF	TGTGCCAGCAGCTTACAGGGACCGGCGGGTGGCTACACCTTC
-	-	TRBV30	TRBJ1-1	CAWSVSATEAFF	TGTGCCTGGAGTGTATCGGCCACTGAAGCTTTCTTT
-	-	TRBV18	TRBJ1-3	CASSPPGRGNTIYF	TGTGCCAGCTCACCACCGGGGAGAGGAAACACCATATATTTT
TRBD1	-	TRBV6-5	TRBJ1-2	CASSLGQAYGYTF	TGTGCCAGCAGCCTGGGACAGGCCTATGGCTACACCTTC
-	-	TRBV3-1/TRBV3-2	TRBJ2-1	CASSQVGHEQFF	TGTGCCAGCAGCCAAGTTGGACATGAGCAGTTCTTC
-	-	TRBV12-1	TRBJ1-2	CASSSRHGGYTF	TGTGCCAGCAGCTCAAGACACGGGGGCTACACCTTC
TRBD1	-	TRBV19	TRBJ1-6	CASSRQGINSPLHF	TGTGCCAGTAGTAGACAGGGCATTAATTCACCCCTCCACTTT
-	-	TRBV4-1	TRBJ1-2	CASLKAPAEDAGYTF	TGCGCCAGCCTAAAGGCCCCGGCAGAAGATGCTGGCTACACCTTC
-	-	TRBV5-1	TRBJ1-5	CASSQGTGSNQPQHF	TGCGCCAGCAGCCAAGGGACGGGTAGCAATCAGCCCCAGCATTTT
TRBD1	-	TRBV7-2	TRBJ1-1	CASSAARTGGEAFF	TGTGCCAGCAGCGCCGCCCGGACAGGGGGTGAAGCTTTCTTT
TRBD2	-	TRBV5-6	TRBJ2-1	CASSYRTSGVPGSYNEQFF	TGTGCCAGCAGCTACCGGACTAGCGGGGTGCCGGGGTCCTACAATGAGCAGTTCTTC
-	-	TRBV30	TRBJ1-4	CAEGVPNEKLFF	TGTGCCGAGGGGGTCCCTAATGAAAAACTGTTTTTT
TRBD1	-	TRBV5-1	TRBJ1-4	CASSAGTGAWATNEKLFF	TGCGCCAGCAGCGCCGGGACAGGGGCTTGGGCAACTAATGAAAAACTGTTTTTT
TRBD1	-	TRBV9	TRBJ1-4	CASSLNTGGNEKLFF	TGTGCCAGCAGCCTGAATACAGGGGGCAATGAAAAACTGTTTTTT
-	-	TRBV19	TRBJ1-2	CASSKRVQGEGFGYTF	TGTGCCAGTAGTAAGCGGGTCCAGGGAGAAGGGTTTGGCTACACCTTC
-	-	TRBV12-3/TRBV12-4	TRBJ2-1	CASKLRDFNEQFF	TGTGCCAGCAAGCTCCGGGACTTTAATGAGCAGTTCTTC
-	-	TRBV5-5	TRBJ1-2	CASSLGALGHRRGLGYTF	TGTGCCAGCAGCTTGGGTGCTCTGGGGCACAGGAGAGGCTTGGGCTACACCTTC
-	-	TRBV27	TRBJ1-2	CASSLQGTYGYTF	TGTGCCAGCAGTTTACAGGGAACGTATGGCTACACCTTC
-	-	TRBV7-3	TRBJ2-3	CASSSNGGIADTQYF	TGTGCCAGCAGCTCAAATGGAGGTATTGCAGATACGCAGTATTTT
-	-	TRBV4-2	TRBJ1-5	CASSSGQLNQPQHF	TGTGCCAGCAGCTCCGGACAGCTGAATCAGCCCCAGCATTTT
-	few	TRBV4-2	TRBJ2-7	CASSQDNYEQYF	TGTGCCAGCAGCCAAGACAACTACGAGCAGTACTTC
TRBD1	-	TRBV6-5	TRBJ1-4	CASSFRTGLGEKLFF	TGTGCCAGCAGTTTTCGGACAGGGCTAGGTGAAAAACTGTTTTTT